The present entry profiles one T cell receptor (beta chain) with its context. Its antigen remains unknown. The data were taken from a study of post-analysis software for immune sequencing data. Study-level background: Relapsing-remitting, secondary progressive and progressive-relapsing courses of multiple sclerosis were included. General observations from the study: Batch-mates among the samples co-clustered strongly by F measure. Patients with multiple sclerosis recorded significantly lower normalized Chao1 diversity than controls, the study found. When patients were compared with controls, 5 or 6 TRBV segments were more frequent, TRBV5-6, TRBV5-1 and TRBV20-1 among them.

Trimming cost V 6 bases and J 3 bases; bases outside gene matches: 7. This CDR3 has 14 amino acids. Per germline, CDR1 MNHEY and CDR2 SVGEGT. TCR beta libraries were prepared from cDNA with unique molecular identifiers. Yield was roughly 0.5 million cDNA molecules from around 1 to 9.1 million T cells. A single record per CDR3 protein comes from TCRdb applying MiXCR to the PCR reads. Found here are 700,000 to 800,000 distinct CDR3 sequences, less than 35% of them singletons; the top ten hold about 0.5%. The sample comprised blood. This chain connects TRBV6-2 or TRBV6-3 to TRBJ2-5; 7 bases map to TRBD1. This clonotype was obtained from a girl under 18 with multiple sclerosis. The CDR3 is CASRNGQVKETQYF. The CDR3 DNA follows: TGTGCCAGCAGAAACGGACAGGTAAAAGAGACCCAGTACTTC.